This TCR beta chain was retrieved from a study of post-analysis software for immune sequencing data. Whole-study findings and limits: Five or six TRBV segments were significantly more frequent in patients than in controls. TRBV5-6, TRBV5-1 and TRBV20-1 were among these segments.

This CDR3 comprises 19 residues. Germline V gene lookup returns CDR1 SGHAT and CDR2 FQNNGV. The J segment lost 6 bases and the V segment lost 5 bases, leaving 21 bases of the junction unmatched. Comments on this clonotype: As yet, its antigen is unknown.

Incorporated into the TCR beta cDNA libraries were unique molecular identifiers, which served to reduce PCR and sequencing biases. It was from about 0.94 to 9.7 million T cells that some 500,000 cDNA molecules came. TCRdb analysed the PCR reads with MiXCR anew, one entry per CDR3 protein. The profile shows 700,000 to 900,000 distinct CDR3 sequences, about 43% of them singletons. The source is a girl aged 5-17 years with multiple sclerosis. The rearrangement links TRBV11-2 to TRBJ2-1, with 8 bases aligning to TRBD2. The sample comprised blood. The CDR3 spells CASSGMPPGLVVFANEQFF. DNA for the CDR3: TGTGCCAGCAGCGGGATGCCGCCGGGACTAGTTGTCTTTGCCAATGAGCAGTTCTTC.